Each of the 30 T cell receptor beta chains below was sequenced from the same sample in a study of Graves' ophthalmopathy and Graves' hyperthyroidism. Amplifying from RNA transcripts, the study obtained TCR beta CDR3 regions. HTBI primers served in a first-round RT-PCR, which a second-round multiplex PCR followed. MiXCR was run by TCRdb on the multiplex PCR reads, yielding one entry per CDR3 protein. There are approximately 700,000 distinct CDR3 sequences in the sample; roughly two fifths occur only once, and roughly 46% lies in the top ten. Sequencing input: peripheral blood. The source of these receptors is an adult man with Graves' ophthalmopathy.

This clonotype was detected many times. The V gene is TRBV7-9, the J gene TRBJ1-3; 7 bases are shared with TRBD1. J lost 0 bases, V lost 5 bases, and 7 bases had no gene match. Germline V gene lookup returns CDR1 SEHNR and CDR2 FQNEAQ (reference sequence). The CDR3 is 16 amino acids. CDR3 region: CASSPIGQDSGNTIYF. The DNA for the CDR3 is TGTGCCAGCAGCCCAATAGGACAGGACTCTGGAAACACCATATATTTT.

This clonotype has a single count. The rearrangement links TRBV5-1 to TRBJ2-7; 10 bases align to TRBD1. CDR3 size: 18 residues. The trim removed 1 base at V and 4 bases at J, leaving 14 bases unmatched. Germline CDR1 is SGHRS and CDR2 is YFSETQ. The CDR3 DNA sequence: TGCGCCAGCAGCTTGAGGGGGGGCGCCGGGACAGGGGTTTACGAGCAGTACTTC. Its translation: CASSLRGGAGTGVYEQYF.

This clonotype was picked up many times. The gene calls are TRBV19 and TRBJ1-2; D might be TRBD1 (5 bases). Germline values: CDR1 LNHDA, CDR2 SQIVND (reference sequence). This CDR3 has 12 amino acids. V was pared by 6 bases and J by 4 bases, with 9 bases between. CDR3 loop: CASRRDGYGYTF. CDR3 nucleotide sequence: TGTGCCAGTAGGAGGGACGGCTATGGCTACACCTTC. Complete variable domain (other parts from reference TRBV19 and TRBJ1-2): DGGITQSPKYLFRKEGQNVTLSCEQNLNHDAMYWYRQDPGQGLRLIYYSQIVNDFQKGDIAEGYSVSREKKESFPLTVTSAQKNPTAFYLCASRRDGYGYTFGSGTRLTVV.

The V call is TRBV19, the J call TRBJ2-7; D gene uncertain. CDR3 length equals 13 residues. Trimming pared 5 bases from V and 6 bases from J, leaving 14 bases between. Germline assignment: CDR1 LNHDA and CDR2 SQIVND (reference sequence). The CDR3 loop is CASSLRKPLEQYF. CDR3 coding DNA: TGTGCCAGTAGTCTCCGAAAACCCCTCGAGCAGTACTTC.

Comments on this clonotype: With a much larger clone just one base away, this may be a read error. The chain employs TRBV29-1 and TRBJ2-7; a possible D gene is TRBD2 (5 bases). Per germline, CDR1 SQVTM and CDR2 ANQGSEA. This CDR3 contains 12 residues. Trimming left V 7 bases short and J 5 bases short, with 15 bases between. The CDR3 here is CSARRSGDEQYF. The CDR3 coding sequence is TGCAGCGCCCGGAGGTCGGGTGACGAGCAGTACTTC.

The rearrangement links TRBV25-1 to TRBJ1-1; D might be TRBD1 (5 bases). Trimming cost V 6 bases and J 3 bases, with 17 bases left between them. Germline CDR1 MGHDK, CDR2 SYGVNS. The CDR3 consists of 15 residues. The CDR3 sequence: CASSLFRAGYTEAFF. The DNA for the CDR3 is TGTGCCAGCAGCTTGTTCAGGGCGGGCTACACTGAAGCTTTCTTT.

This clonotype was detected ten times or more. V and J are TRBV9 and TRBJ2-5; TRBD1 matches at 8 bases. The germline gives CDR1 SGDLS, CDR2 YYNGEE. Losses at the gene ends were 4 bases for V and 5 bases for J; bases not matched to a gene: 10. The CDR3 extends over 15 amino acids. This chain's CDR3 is CASSTIGQGGETQYF. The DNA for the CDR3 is TGTGCCAGCAGCACCATCGGACAGGGCGGCGAGACCCAGTACTTC.

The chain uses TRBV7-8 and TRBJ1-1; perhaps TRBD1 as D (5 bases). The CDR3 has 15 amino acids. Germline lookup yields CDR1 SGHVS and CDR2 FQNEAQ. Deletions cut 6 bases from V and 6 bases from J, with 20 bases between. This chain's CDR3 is CASSEPPISGSEAFF. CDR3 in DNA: TGTGCCAGCAGTGAACCCCCGATTTCAGGGTCTGAAGCTTTCTTT.

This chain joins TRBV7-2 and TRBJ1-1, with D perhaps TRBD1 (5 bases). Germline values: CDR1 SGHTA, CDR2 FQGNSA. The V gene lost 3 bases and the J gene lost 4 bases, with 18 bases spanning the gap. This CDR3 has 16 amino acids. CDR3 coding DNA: TGTGCCAGCAGCTTTGACGTCGGGGCGAGGGGCACTGAAGCTTTCTTT. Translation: CASSFDVGARGTEAFF.

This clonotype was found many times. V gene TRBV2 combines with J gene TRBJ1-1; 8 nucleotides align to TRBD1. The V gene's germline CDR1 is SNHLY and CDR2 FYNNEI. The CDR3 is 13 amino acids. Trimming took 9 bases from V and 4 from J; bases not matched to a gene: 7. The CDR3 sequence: CARKTGEVTEAFF. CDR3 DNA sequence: TGTGCCAGAAAGACAGGGGAGGTCACTGAAGCTTTCTTT.

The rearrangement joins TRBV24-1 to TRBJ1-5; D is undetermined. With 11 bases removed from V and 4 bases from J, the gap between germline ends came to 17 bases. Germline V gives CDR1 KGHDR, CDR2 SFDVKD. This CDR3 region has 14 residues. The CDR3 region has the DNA TGTGCCAGCACCCGCGTGAGGGAGAATCAGCCCCAGCATTTT. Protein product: CASTRVRENQPQHF.

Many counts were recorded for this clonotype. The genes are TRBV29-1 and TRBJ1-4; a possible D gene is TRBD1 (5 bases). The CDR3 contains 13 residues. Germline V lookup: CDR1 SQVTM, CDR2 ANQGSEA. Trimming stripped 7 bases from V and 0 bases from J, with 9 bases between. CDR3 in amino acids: CSAGTSTNEKLFF. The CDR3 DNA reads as TGCAGCGCAGGGACCTCAACTAATGAAAAACTGTTTTTT. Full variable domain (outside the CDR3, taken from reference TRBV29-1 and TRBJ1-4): SAVISQKPSRDICQRGTSLTIQCQVDSQVTMMFWYRQQPGQSLTLIATANQGSEATYESGFVIDKFPISRPNLTFSTLTVSNMSPEDSSIYLCSAGTSTNEKLFFGSGTQLSVL.

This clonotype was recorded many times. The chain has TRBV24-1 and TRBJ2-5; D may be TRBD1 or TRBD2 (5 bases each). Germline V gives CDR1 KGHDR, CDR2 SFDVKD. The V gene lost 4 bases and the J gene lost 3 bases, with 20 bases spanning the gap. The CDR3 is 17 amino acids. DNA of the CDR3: TGTGCCACCAGTGACCCCCGGTTCGCAGAGGGGAAAGAGACCCAGTACTTC. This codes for CATSDPRFAEGKETQYF.

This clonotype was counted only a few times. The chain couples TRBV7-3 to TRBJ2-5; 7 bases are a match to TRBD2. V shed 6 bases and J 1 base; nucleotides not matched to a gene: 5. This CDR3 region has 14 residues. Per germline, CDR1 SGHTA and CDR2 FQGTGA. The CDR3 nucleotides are TGTGCCAGCAGGGTTAGCGGGTCCCAAGAGACCCAGTACTTC. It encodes CASRVSGSQETQYF.

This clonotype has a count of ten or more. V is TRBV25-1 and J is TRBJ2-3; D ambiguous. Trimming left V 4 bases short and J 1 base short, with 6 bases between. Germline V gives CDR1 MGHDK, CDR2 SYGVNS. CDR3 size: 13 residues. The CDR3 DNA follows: TGTGCCAGCAGTGGCGTCGGCACAGATACGCAGTATTTT. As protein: CASSGVGTDTQYF.

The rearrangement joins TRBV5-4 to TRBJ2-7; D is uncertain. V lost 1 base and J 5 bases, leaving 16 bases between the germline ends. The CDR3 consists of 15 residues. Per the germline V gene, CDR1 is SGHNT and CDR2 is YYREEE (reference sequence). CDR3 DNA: TGTGCCAGCAGCTTGATCCCAACGCCACAGAACGAGCAGTACTTC. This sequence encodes CASSLIPTPQNEQYF.

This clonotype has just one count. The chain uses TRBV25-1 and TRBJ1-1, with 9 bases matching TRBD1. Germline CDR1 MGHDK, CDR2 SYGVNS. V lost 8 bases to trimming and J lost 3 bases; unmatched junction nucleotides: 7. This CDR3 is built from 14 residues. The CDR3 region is CASATQGAHTEAFF. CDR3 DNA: TGTGCCAGCGCGACACAGGGGGCCCACACTGAAGCTTTCTTT.

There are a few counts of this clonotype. The CDR3 nucleotides read TGTGCCAGTAGTATAGTGAGCGGTAACACTGAAGCTTTCTTT. Translating gives CASSIVSGNTEAFF. The gene calls are TRBV19 and TRBJ1-1; D not certain. With 1 base removed from V and 2 bases from J, the gap between germline ends came to 8 bases. Germline V gives CDR1 LNHDA, CDR2 SQIVND (reference sequence). The CDR3 is 14 amino acids.

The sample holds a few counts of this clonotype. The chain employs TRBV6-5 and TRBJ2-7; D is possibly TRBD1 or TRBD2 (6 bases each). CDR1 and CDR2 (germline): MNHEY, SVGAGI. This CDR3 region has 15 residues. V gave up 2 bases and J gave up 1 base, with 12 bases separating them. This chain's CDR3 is CASSYGGPASYEQYF. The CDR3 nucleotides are TGTGCCAGCAGTTACGGGGGGCCAGCATCCTACGAGCAGTACTTC.

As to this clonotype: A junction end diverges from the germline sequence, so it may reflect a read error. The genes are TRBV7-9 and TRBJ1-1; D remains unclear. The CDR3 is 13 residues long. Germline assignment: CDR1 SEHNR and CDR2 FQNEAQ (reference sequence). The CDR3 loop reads CASSPGMNTGAFF. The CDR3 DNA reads TGTGCCAGCAGCCCGGGGATGAACACTGGAGCTTTCTTT.

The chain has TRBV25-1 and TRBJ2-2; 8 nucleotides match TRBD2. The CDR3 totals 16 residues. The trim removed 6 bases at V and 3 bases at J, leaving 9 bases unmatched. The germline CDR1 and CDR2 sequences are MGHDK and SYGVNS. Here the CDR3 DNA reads TGTGCCAGCAGCCAAGCAGCGGGGGCCGACACCGGGGAGCTGTTTTTT. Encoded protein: CASSQAAGADTGELFF.

CDR3 protein: CSARLTGGNEKLFF. In nucleotides, the CDR3 is TGCAGTGCTAGATTAACAGGGGGAAATGAAAAACTGTTTTTT. This chain connects TRBV20-1 to TRBJ1-4, with TRBD1 matching 8 bases. The CDR3 consists of 14 residues. In germline, CDR1 is DFQATT, CDR2 SNEGSKA (reference sequence). V gave up 2 bases and J gave up 5 bases; unmatched junction bases: 4.

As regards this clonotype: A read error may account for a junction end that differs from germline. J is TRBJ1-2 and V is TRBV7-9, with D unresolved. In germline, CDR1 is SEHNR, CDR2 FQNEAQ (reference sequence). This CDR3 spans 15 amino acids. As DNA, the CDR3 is TGTGCCAGCGGCTTAGTAGAAGATCCTAACTATGGCTACACCTTC. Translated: CASGLVEDPNYGYTF.

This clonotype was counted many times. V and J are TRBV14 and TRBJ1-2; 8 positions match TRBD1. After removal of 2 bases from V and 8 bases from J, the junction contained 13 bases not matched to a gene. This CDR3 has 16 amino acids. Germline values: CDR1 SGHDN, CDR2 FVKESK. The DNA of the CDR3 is TGTGCCAGCAGCCAATTTAGGGCCGGACAGGGCGGAGGCTACACCTTC. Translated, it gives CASSQFRAGQGGGYTF.

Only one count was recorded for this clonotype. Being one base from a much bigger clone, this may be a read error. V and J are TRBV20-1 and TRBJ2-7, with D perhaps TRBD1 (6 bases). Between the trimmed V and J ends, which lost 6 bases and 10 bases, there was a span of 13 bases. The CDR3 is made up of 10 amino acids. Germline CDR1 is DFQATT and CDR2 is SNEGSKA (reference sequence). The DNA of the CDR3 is TGCAGTGCACAACGACAGGATCAGTACGTC. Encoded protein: CSAQRQDQYV.

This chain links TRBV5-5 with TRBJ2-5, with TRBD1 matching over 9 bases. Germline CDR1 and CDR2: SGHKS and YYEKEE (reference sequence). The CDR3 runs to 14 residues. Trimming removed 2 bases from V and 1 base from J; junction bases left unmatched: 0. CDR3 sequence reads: CASSLQGAQETQYF. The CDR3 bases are TGTGCCAGCAGCTTACAGGGGGCCCAAGAGACCCAGTACTTC.

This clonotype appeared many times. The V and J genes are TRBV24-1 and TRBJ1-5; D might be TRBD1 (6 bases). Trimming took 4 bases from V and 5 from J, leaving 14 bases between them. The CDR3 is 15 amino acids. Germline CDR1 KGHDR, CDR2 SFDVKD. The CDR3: CATSDSGTPYQPQHF. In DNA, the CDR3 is TGTGCCACCAGTGACTCCGGGACACCTTATCAGCCCCAGCATTTT.

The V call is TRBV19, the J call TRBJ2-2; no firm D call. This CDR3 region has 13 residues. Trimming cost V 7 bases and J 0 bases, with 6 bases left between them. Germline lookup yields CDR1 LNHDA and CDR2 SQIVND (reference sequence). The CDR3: CASNVPNTGELFF. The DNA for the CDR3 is TGTGCCAGTAACGTACCGAACACCGGGGAGCTGTTTTTT. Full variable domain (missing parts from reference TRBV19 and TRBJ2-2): DGGITQSPKYLFRKEGQNVTLSCEQNLNHDAMYWYRQDPGQGLRLIYYSQIVNDFQKGDIAEGYSVSREKKESFPLTVTSAQKNPTAFYLCASNVPNTGELFFGEGSRLTVL.

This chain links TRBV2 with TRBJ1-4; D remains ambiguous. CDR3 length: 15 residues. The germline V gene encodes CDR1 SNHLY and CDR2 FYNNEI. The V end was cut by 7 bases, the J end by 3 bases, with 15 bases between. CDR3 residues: CASTLMRAPNEKLFF. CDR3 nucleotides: TGTGCCAGCACCCTGATGAGAGCTCCTAATGAAAAACTGTTTTTT.

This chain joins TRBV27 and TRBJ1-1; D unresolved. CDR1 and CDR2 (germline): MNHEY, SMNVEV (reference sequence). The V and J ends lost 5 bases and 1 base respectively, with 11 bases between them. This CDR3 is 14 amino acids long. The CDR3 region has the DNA TGTGCCAGCAGTATAACCGGGTCGAACACTGAAGCTTTCTTT. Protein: CASSITGSNTEAFF.